One and the same sample provided the 18 T cell receptor beta chains below, sequenced in a study of T cell responses to AZD1222 COVID-19 vaccine. TCRdb's copy holds only in-frame clones and misses some; the assay was immunoSEQ multiplex PCR. The repertoire holds tens of thousands of clones, with 90% as singletons. The input for sequencing was peripheral blood, taken on day 0 of AZD1222 vaccination. These receptors all come from an adult in good health.

The V and J genes are TRBV19 and TRBJ2-5; 12 bases align to TRBD1. This CDR3 contains 16 residues. V shed 2 bases, J shed 2 bases, and the junction held 3 bases outside the gene matches. Germline loops: CDR1 LNHDA, CDR2 SQIVND (reference sequence). Written as DNA, the CDR3 is TGTGCCAGTAGTATACGGGACAGGGGGCATCAAGAGACCCAGTACTTC. Residues: CASSIRDRGHQETQYF.

The rearrangement uses TRBV7-9 and TRBJ2-2; no firm D call. The CDR3 runs 15 residues. Trimming pared 3 bases from V and 0 bases from J, leaving 8 bases between. Looked up from germline, CDR1 is SEHNR and CDR2 is FQNEAQ (reference sequence). In DNA, the CDR3 is TGTGCCAGCAGCTTTTTAGCAGCGAACACCGGGGAGCTGTTTTTT. As protein: CASSFLAANTGELFF.

The gene calls are TRBV30 and TRBJ2-7; TRBD1 matches at 9 bases. The V and J ends lost 3 bases and 2 bases, in that order; junction bases with no gene match: 5. This CDR3 comprises 14 residues. Per the germline V gene, CDR1 is GTSNPN and CDR2 is SVGIG (reference sequence). The chain's CDR3 is CAWRGQGVTYEQYF. CDR3 DNA: TGTGCCTGGAGGGGACAGGGTGTAACCTACGAGCAGTACTTC.

This chain connects TRBV9 to TRBJ1-1; D is perhaps TRBD1 (5 bases). This CDR3 region has 15 residues. The V end was cut by 2 bases, the J end by 0 bases, with 11 bases between. CDR1 SGDLS and CDR2 YYNGEE come from the germline V gene. CDR3 in DNA: TGTGCCAGCAGCGTGGGGGAATTAATGAACACTGAAGCTTTCTTT. Amino acid sequence: CASSVGELMNTEAFF.

This chain joins TRBV5-1 and TRBJ2-1, with 13 positions matching TRBD2. Germline lookup yields CDR1 SGHRS and CDR2 YFSETQ. V was pared by 4 bases and J by 9 bases, with 10 bases of the junction left unmatched. The CDR3 spans 16 residues. The CDR3 DNA sequence: TGCGCCAGCAGCGAGACTAGCGGGAGGACGTGGGGTGAGCAGTTCTTC. This codes for CASSETSGRTWGEQFF.

The chain carries TRBV6-5 and TRBJ1-4, with a possible D match to TRBD1 (5 bases). The CDR3 contains 15 residues. Germline CDR1 and CDR2: MNHEY and SVGAGI. Trimming pared 0 bases from V and 7 bases from J, leaving 12 bases between. CDR3 protein: CASSYSGAQGEKLFF. CDR3 in DNA: TGTGCCAGCAGTTACTCTGGGGCGCAGGGTGAAAAACTGTTTTTT.

This chain connects TRBV7-9 to TRBJ1-1; 9 positions agree with TRBD1. The CDR3 totals 13 residues. V was pared by 6 bases and J by 5 bases, with 4 bases of the junction left unmatched. CDR1 SEHNR and CDR2 FQNEAQ come from the germline V gene (reference sequence). The CDR3 nucleotides are TGTGCCAGCAGAGGGACAGGGTGGACTGAAGCTTTCTTT. Encoded protein: CASRGTGWTEAFF.

This chain uses TRBV14 with TRBJ1-3, with TRBD1 matching 8 bases. This CDR3 region has 17 residues. From germline, CDR1 is SGHDN and CDR2 FVKESK. The V segment lost 1 base and the J segment 3 bases; nucleotides outside the gene matches: 8. The CDR3 coding sequence is TGTGCCAGCAGCCAAGGTCCCGGGACAGGCCGTGGAAACACCATATATTTT. This sequence encodes CASSQGPGTGRGNTIYF.

This clone was seen just once. The rearrangement uses TRBV3-1 (or the pseudogene TRBV3-2) and TRBJ2-7; 9 bases fit TRBD1. Germline-derived CDR1 and CDR2 are LGHDT and YNNKEL (reference sequence). The V gene end was trimmed by 3 bases and the J gene end by 5 bases; junction bases not matched to a gene: 8. This CDR3 contains 15 residues. This chain's CDR3 is CASSHTNRGLDEQYF. The CDR3 DNA reads TGTGCCAGCAGCCATACCAACAGGGGGCTTGACGAGCAGTACTTC.

The J gene is TRBJ2-3, the V gene TRBV5-1; the D gene is possibly TRBD2 (5 bases). From germline, CDR1 is SGHRS and CDR2 YFSETQ. This CDR3 contains 15 residues. V shed 2 bases and J shed 2 bases, with 12 bases lying between them. The CDR3 here is CASSFTGVNTDTQYF. The DNA of the CDR3 is TGCGCCAGCAGCTTTACCGGGGTAAACACAGATACGCAGTATTTT.

In nucleotides, the CDR3 is TGTGCCACCAGCAGCAGGGTAGGTACTGAAGCTTTCTTT. Translated, it gives CATSSRVGTEAFF. V gene TRBV15 combines with J gene TRBJ1-1, with D possibly matching TRBD1 (5 bases). Trimming took 3 bases from V and 5 from J, leaving 10 bases between them. The V gene's germline CDR1 is LNHNV and CDR2 YYDKDF (reference sequence). This CDR3 region has 13 residues.

The chain couples TRBV27 to TRBJ2-7; perhaps D is TRBD1 or TRBD2 (6 bases each). Looked up from germline, CDR1 is MNHEY and CDR2 is SMNVEV (reference sequence). The CDR3 loop spans 13 amino acids. Trimming took 6 bases from V and 7 from J, leaving 16 bases between them. DNA for the CDR3: TGTGCCAGCAGCCGCCTCGGGGGCGAAGAGCAGTACTTC. Translating it yields CASSRLGGEEQYF.

The chain employs TRBV7-9 and TRBJ2-5; a possible D gene is TRBD1 (6 bases). The CDR3 is made up of 12 amino acids. Germline V gene data show CDR1 as SEHNR and CDR2 as FQNEAQ (reference sequence). Trimming removed 3 bases at V and 5 bases at J, with 7 bases between. For the CDR3, the DNA is TGTGCCAGCAGCTTTCAGGGGGAGACCCAGTACTTC. Amino acid sequence: CASSFQGETQYF.

This chain uses TRBV28 with TRBJ1-2; D is unresolved. Trimming left V 4 bases short and J 0 bases short, with 9 bases between. Germline assignment: CDR1 MDHEN and CDR2 SYDVKM. This CDR3 is 14 amino acids long. This CDR3 reads CASSSHITNYGYTF. The CDR3 bases are TGTGCCAGCAGTTCCCATATTACTAACTATGGCTACACCTTC.

J is TRBJ1-5 and V is TRBV5-8; D unclear. Deletions cut 5 bases from V and 3 bases from J, with 15 bases between. Per the germline V gene, CDR1 is SGHTS and CDR2 is YDEGEE. The CDR3 consists of 15 residues. The CDR3 here is CASSQWVNVNQPQHF. For the CDR3, the DNA is TGTGCCAGCAGTCAATGGGTGAATGTCAATCAGCCCCAGCATTTT.

The chain joins TRBV7-9 to TRBJ2-7; D is perhaps TRBD1 (5 bases). Germline V gene sequence: CDR1 SEHNR, CDR2 FQNEAQ (reference sequence). Trimming removed 5 bases at V and 7 bases at J, with 15 bases between. This CDR3 has 13 amino acids. In DNA form, the CDR3 reads TGTGCCAGCAGCCCACCAGGGTCTCGGGAGCAGTACTTC. Its translation: CASSPPGSREQYF. The full variable domain, rest sourced from reference TRBV7-9 and TRBJ2-7, is DTGVSQNPRHKITKRGQNVTFRCDPISEHNRLYWYRQTLGQGPEFLTYFQNEAQLEKSRLLSDRFSAERPKGSFSTLEIQRTEQGDSAMYLCASSPPGSREQYFGPGTRLTVT.

The rearrangement uses TRBV6-5 and TRBJ2-5, with D possibly matching TRBD2 (6 bases). Germline V gene sequence: CDR1 MNHEY, CDR2 SVGAGI. The CDR3 consists of 14 residues. V lost 6 bases and J lost 2, with 13 bases in between. The CDR3 loop reads CASSQGSGQETQYF. CDR3 DNA: TGTGCCAGCAGCCAGGGTAGCGGACAAGAGACCCAGTACTTC.

This chain uses TRBV19 with TRBJ1-1; TRBD1 is a possible D gene (5 bases). The CDR3 contains 16 residues. The germline V and J ends were trimmed by 3 bases and 1 base, with 15 bases remaining between them. Germline CDR1 is LNHDA and CDR2 is SQIVND (reference sequence). The DNA of the CDR3 is TGTGCCAGTAGTATTAGGGACCCCAGCAGGAACACTGAAGCTTTCTTT. Amino acid sequence: CASSIRDPSRNTEAFF.